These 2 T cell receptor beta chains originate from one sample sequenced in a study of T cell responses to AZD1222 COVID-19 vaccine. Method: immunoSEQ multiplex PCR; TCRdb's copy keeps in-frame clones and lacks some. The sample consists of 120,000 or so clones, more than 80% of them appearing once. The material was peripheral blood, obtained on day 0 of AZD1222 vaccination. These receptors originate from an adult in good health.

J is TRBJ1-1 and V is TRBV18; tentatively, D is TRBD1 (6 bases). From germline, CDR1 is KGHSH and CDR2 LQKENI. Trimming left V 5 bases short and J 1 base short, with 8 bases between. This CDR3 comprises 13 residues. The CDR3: CASSGQKNTEAFF. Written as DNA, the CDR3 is TGTGCCAGCTCAGGACAGAAGAACACTGAAGCTTTCTTT.

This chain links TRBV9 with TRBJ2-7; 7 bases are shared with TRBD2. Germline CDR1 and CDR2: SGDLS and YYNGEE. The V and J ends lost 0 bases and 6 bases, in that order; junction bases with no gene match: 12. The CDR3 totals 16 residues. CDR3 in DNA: TGTGCCAGCAGCGTAGACCCCCGCGGGAGAGCTGGCGAGCAGTACTTC. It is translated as CASSVDPRGRAGEQYF. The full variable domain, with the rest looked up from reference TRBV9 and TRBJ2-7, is DSGVTQTPKHLITATGQRVTLRCSPRSGDLSVYWYQQSLDQGLQFLIQYYNGEERAKGNILERFSAQQFPDLHSELNLSSLELGDSALYFCASSVDPRGRAGEQYFGPGTRLTVT.